Listed below are T cell receptor beta chains from one sample, sequenced in a study of cytomegalovirus exposure and HLA in healthy donors. TCRdb keeps only in-frame clones here, not all; method: immunoSEQ multiplex PCR. The data show some 130,000 clones, with roughly 80% seen just once and approximately 2% held by the top ten. Sequenced material: PBMCs. Receptor source: a man aged 25 to 45 in good health and CMV-seronegative. CDR3s include the opening cysteine and the closing phenylalanine or tryptophan. The D gene is left open where the match is weak. Clone size, where shown, is once, few, many, or a class for clones that have expanded.

j_call: TRBJ2-7; v_call: TRBV28; clone_size: -; d_call: TRBD1; cdr3_nt: TGTGCCAGCAGTTCGCCGGGACAGGGGATGGGTAGCGCGAGATACGAGCAGTACTTC; cdr3_aa: CASSSPGQGMGSARYEQYF
j_call: TRBJ2-2; v_call: TRBV2; clone_size: -; d_call: TRBD2; cdr3_nt: TGTGCCAGCAGTGATATCCTAGCGGCGAACACCGGGGAGCTGTTTTTT; cdr3_aa: CASSDILAANTGELFF
j_call: TRBJ2-5; v_call: TRBV5-1; clone_size: -; d_call: -; cdr3_nt: TGCGCCAGCCATTCGGGGGTCAGGGAGACCCAGTACTTC; cdr3_aa: CASHSGVRETQYF
j_call: TRBJ1-5; v_call: TRBV7-2; clone_size: -; d_call: -; cdr3_nt: TGTGCCAGCAGCTTAGGTTTGGGCAGGGTGGATCAGCCCCAGCATTTT; cdr3_aa: CASSLGLGRVDQPQHF
j_call: TRBJ1-2; v_call: TRBV25-1; clone_size: -; d_call: -; cdr3_nt: TGTGCCAGCCGAAGGGGGGGCCAGGATGGCTACACCTTC; cdr3_aa: CASRRGGQDGYTF
j_call: TRBJ2-7; v_call: TRBV27; clone_size: few; d_call: -; cdr3_nt: TGTGCCAGCAGTCCGAAGGGAGGCGGGGCCTACGAGCAGTACTTC; cdr3_aa: CASSPKGGGAYEQYF
j_call: TRBJ2-2; v_call: TRBV7-9; clone_size: -; d_call: -; cdr3_nt: TGTGCCAGCAGCTCCAGGTTCACCGGGGAGCTGTTTTTT; cdr3_aa: CASSSRFTGELFF
j_call: TRBJ1-2; v_call: TRBV28; clone_size: -; d_call: -; cdr3_nt: TGTGCCAGCAGTTTATTCGGGGGGCAAGTGGGTGGCTACACCTTC; cdr3_aa: CASSLFGGQVGGYTF
j_call: TRBJ2-5; v_call: TRBV4-1; clone_size: -; d_call: TRBD2; cdr3_nt: TGCGCCAGCAGCCACCCAACTAGCGGTGAAGAGACCCAGTACTTC; cdr3_aa: CASSHPTSGEETQYF
j_call: TRBJ2-7; v_call: TRBV6-5; clone_size: few; d_call: -; cdr3_nt: TGTGCCAGCAGTTTTTCGACAGCGAACTACGAGCAGTACTTC; cdr3_aa: CASSFSTANYEQYF
j_call: TRBJ2-7; v_call: TRBV28; clone_size: -; d_call: TRBD1; cdr3_nt: TGTGCCAGTTCCTCTGGTGGACAGGCCAACACCTACGAGCAGTACTTC; cdr3_aa: CASSSGGQANTYEQYF
j_call: TRBJ1-2; v_call: TRBV7-2; clone_size: -; d_call: TRBD1; cdr3_nt: TGTGCCAGCAGCCGGGACAGGAGGCTAGGCTACACCTTC; cdr3_aa: CASSRDRRLGYTF
j_call: TRBJ2-4; v_call: TRBV11-3; clone_size: once; d_call: -; cdr3_nt: TGTGCCAGCAGCTTAGAAAACCCCTTGAGAGGTGCCAAAAACATTCAGTACTTC; cdr3_aa: CASSLENPLRGAKNIQYF
j_call: TRBJ2-7; v_call: TRBV6-5; clone_size: few; d_call: TRBD1; cdr3_nt: TGTGCCAGCAGTTACTCATCCGGGACAGGGGGCCACGAGCAGTACTTC; cdr3_aa: CASSYSSGTGGHEQYF
j_call: TRBJ2-7; v_call: TRBV27; clone_size: few; d_call: TRBD1; cdr3_nt: TGTGCCAGCAGTTTTAAAGGTCTGGGACAGGGGTTTTCCTACGAGCAGTACTTC; cdr3_aa: CASSFKGLGQGFSYEQYF
j_call: TRBJ1-2; v_call: TRBV28; clone_size: -; d_call: TRBD1; cdr3_nt: TGTGCCAGCAGTCTGGGGACAGACTATGGCTACACCTTC; cdr3_aa: CASSLGTDYGYTF
j_call: TRBJ2-7; v_call: TRBV28; clone_size: many; d_call: TRBD2; cdr3_nt: TGTGCCAGCAGTTCCGTCGGTAGCGGGAACTACGAGCAGTACTTC; cdr3_aa: CASSSVGSGNYEQYF
j_call: TRBJ2-5; v_call: TRBV5-1; clone_size: -; d_call: TRBD2; cdr3_nt: TGCGCCAGCAGCGGCCGGGATCTAGCGGGAGGGGAGACCCAGTACTTC; cdr3_aa: CASSGRDLAGGETQYF
j_call: TRBJ1-5; v_call: TRBV6-1; clone_size: -; d_call: TRBD1; cdr3_nt: TGTGCCAGCACCCCGGGACAGAGCAATCAGCCCCAGCATTTT; cdr3_aa: CASTPGQSNQPQHF
j_call: TRBJ2-1; v_call: TRBV7-2; clone_size: -; d_call: TRBD2; cdr3_nt: TGTGCCAGCAGCTTTAGCGGGAGGGCCTTTGGGGTTTACAATGAGCAGTTCTTC; cdr3_aa: CASSFSGRAFGVYNEQFF
j_call: TRBJ1-1; v_call: TRBV7-2; clone_size: -; d_call: -; cdr3_nt: TGTGCCAGCAGCTTAGCGGCCAGGAGGACTGAAGCTTTCTTT; cdr3_aa: CASSLAARRTEAFF
j_call: TRBJ2-3; v_call: TRBV2; clone_size: -; d_call: -; cdr3_nt: TGTGCCAGCAGTGATATAGTCACAGATACGCAGTATTTT; cdr3_aa: CASSDIVTDTQYF
j_call: TRBJ1-1; v_call: TRBV7-2; clone_size: -; d_call: TRBD1; cdr3_nt: TGTGCCAGCAGCACCGGACAGGACACTGAAGCTTTCTTT; cdr3_aa: CASSTGQDTEAFF
j_call: TRBJ1-1; v_call: TRBV28; clone_size: -; d_call: TRBD1; cdr3_nt: TGTGCCAGCAGTCCATTGGGACAGCAGAACACTGAAGCTTTCTTT; cdr3_aa: CASSPLGQQNTEAFF
j_call: TRBJ1-1; v_call: TRBV7-2; clone_size: -; d_call: -; cdr3_nt: TGTGCCAGCAGCTTAGCTACCCCGAGGGTTGAAGCTTTCTTT; cdr3_aa: CASSLATPRVEAFF
j_call: TRBJ2-1; v_call: TRBV6-5; clone_size: -; d_call: TRBD2; cdr3_nt: TGTGCCAGCAGTGGGACTAGCAGAGACAATGAGCAGTTCTTC; cdr3_aa: CASSGTSRDNEQFF
j_call: TRBJ2-1; v_call: TRBV6-6; clone_size: once; d_call: TRBD2; cdr3_nt: TGTGCCGCCGCCCTGAAGGCGGGAGCAACCTACAATGAGCAGTTCTTC; cdr3_aa: CAAALKAGATYNEQFF
j_call: TRBJ2-2; v_call: TRBV18; clone_size: -; d_call: TRBD2; cdr3_nt: TGTGCCAGCTCACCACGACACCTACTAGCGGGGAACACCGGGGAGCTGTTTTTT; cdr3_aa: CASSPRHLLAGNTGELFF
j_call: TRBJ1-1; v_call: TRBV27; clone_size: few; d_call: -; cdr3_nt: TGTGCCAGCAGCAGGACAGTGAACACTGAAGCTTTCTTT; cdr3_aa: CASSRTVNTEAFF
j_call: TRBJ2-5; v_call: TRBV7-6; clone_size: -; d_call: -; cdr3_nt: TGTGCCAGCAGCTTATCACAGGGTCAAGAGACCCAGTACTTC; cdr3_aa: CASSLSQGQETQYF
j_call: TRBJ2-5; v_call: TRBV21-1; clone_size: -; d_call: -; cdr3_nt: TGTGCCAGCAGCAAGGAGGGGCGGGAGGGGCAAGAGACCCAGTACTTC; cdr3_aa: CASSKEGREGQETQYF
j_call: TRBJ1-2; v_call: TRBV28; clone_size: -; d_call: -; cdr3_nt: TGTGCCAGCAGTTTCGTACGGTGGGGCTACACCTTC; cdr3_aa: CASSFVRWGYTF
j_call: TRBJ1-5; v_call: TRBV6-1; clone_size: -; d_call: -; cdr3_nt: TGTGCCAGCAGTGAAGTCAGGGGTCAGCCCCAGCATTTT; cdr3_aa: CASSEVRGQPQHF